This T cell receptor beta chain was found in a study of T-cell reconstitution after alpha-beta-depleted transplantation in children. For TCRbeta, the library was prepared with unique molecular identifiers. Each CDR3 protein gets one entry after TCRdb re-called the PCR reads with MiXCR. The sample includes 250,000 or so distinct CDR3 sequences, 8.2% of them seen just once. This clonotype occurred many times. The antigen is not known. Study findings and constraints: By one year post-transplant, T-cell counts and diversity largely arose from T cells that were newly produced. Certain patients had high TCRbeta diversity at day 60, and it came from recipient T cells and thymic progenitors that survived. It was reported that alpha-beta T cells came from several hundred expanded graft clones (about two months after transplant).

CDR1 is DFQATT and CDR2 is SNEGSKA in the germline V gene (reference sequence). The V gene lost 5 bases and the J gene lost 9 bases, with 14 bases spanning the gap. The CDR3 is made up of 13 amino acids. The chain employs TRBV20-1 and TRBJ1-6, with a weak D call TRBD1 (5 bases). The sequences come from PBMCs, mostly from graft donor cells, collected 180 days after TCRalphabeta/CD19-depleted stem cell transplant. The sequence derives from a male patient aged 10 to 17 who had a stem cell transplant for acute lymphoblastic leukemia, so the T cells may come from the graft donor. CDR3 loop: CSAQGREVSPLHF. The CDR3 nucleotides read TGCAGTGCTCAGGGACGGGAAGTTTCACCCCTCCACTTT.